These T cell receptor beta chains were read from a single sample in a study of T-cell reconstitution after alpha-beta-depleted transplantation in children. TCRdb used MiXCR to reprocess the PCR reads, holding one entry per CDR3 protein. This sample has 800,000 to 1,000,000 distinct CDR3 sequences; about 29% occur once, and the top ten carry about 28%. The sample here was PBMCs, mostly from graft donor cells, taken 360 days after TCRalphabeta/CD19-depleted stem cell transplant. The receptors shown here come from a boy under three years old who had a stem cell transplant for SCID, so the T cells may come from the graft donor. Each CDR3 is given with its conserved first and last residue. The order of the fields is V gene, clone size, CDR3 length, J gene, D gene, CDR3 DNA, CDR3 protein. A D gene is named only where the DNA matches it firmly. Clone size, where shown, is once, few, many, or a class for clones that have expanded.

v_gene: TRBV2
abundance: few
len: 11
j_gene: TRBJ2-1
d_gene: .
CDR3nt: TGTGCCAGCAGTGGTGCGGGTAGGGAGTTCTTC
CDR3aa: CASSGAGREFF

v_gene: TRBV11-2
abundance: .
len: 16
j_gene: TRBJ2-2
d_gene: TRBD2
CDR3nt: TGTGCCAGCAGCGCTCGGACTAGCCTCAACACCGGGGAGCTGTTTTTT
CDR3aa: CASSARTSLNTGELFF

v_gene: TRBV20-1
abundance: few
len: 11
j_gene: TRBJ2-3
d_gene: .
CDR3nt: TGCAGTGCTCCAGGGGCAGATACGCAGTATTTT
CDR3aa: CSAPGADTQYF

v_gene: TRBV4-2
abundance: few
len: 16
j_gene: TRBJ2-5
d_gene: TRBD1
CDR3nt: TGTGCCAGCAGCCAAGAGCCTAGCAGGGGGCGGGAGACCCAGTACTTC
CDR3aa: CASSQEPSRGRETQYF

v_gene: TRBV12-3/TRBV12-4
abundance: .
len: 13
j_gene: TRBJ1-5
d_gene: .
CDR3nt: TGTGCCAGTGGGACAACGGGCAATCAGCCCCAGCATTTT
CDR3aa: CASGTTGNQPQHF

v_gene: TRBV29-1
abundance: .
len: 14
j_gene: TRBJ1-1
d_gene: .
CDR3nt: TGCAGCGTGGGAAGGAATGGGGAATTCACTGAAGCTTTCTTT
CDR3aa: CSVGRNGEFTEAFF

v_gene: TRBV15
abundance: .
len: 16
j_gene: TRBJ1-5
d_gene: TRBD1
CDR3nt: TGTGCCACCAGCAGCGTACAGGGGGCGGGCAATCAGCCCCAGCATTTT
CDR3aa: CATSSVQGAGNQPQHF

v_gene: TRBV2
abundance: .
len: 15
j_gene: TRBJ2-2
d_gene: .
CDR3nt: TGTGCCAGCCGCGTGGGGACGGTGAACACCGGGGAGCTGTTTTTT
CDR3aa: CASRVGTVNTGELFF

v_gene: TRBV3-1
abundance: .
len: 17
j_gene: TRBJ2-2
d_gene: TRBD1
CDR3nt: TGTGCCAGCAGCCAACCGGGACAGGGTTCTGGAACCGGGGAGCTGTTTTTT
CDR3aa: CASSQPGQGSGTGELFF

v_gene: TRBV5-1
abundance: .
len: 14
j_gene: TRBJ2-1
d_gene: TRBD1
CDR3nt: TGCGCCAGCAGCTCCGGGACAGCAAACAATGAGCAGTTCTTC
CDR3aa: CASSSGTANNEQFF

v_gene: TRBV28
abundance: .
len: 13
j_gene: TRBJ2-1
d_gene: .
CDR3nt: TGTGCCAGCAGCTACAGCATTCTCAATGAGCAGTTCTTC
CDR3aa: CASSYSILNEQFF

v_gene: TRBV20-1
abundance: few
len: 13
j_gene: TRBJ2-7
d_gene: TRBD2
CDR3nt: TGCAGTGCTACTACAGCGGGGCGCTACGAGCAGTACTTC
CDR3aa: CSATTAGRYEQYF

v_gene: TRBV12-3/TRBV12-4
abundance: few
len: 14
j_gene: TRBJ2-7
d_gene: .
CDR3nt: TGTGCCAGCAGTGTACGGGACACCCCTATCGAGCAGTACTTC
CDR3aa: CASSVRDTPIEQYF

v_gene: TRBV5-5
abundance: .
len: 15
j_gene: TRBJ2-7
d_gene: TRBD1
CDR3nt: TGTGCCAGCAGCTTTTCACAGGGGACCCCCTACGAGCAGTACTTC
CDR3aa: CASSFSQGTPYEQYF

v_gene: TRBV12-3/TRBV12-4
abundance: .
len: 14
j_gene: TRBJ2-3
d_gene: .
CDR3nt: TGTGCCAGCAGTCCCCAGTCTAGCACAGATACGCAGTATTTT
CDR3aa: CASSPQSSTDTQYF

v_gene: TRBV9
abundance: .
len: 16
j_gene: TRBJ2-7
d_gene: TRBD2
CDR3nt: TGTGCCAGCAGCCCCCGGGGTAGCGGGGGTGTCCACGAGCAGTACTTC
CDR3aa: CASSPRGSGGVHEQYF

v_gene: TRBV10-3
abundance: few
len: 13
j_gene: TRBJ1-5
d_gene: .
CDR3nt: TGTGCCATCAGCCCCTCAGGAACTCAGCCCCAGCATTTT
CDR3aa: CAISPSGTQPQHF

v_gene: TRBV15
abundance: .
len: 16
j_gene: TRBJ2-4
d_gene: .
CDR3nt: TGTGCCACCAGCAGAGATCGAGTCCTAGCCAAAAACATTCAGTACTTC
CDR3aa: CATSRDRVLAKNIQYF

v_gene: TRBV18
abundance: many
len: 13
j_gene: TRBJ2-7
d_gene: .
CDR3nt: TGTGCCAGCTCACCACGGCAACTCTACGAGCAGTACTTC
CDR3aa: CASSPRQLYEQYF

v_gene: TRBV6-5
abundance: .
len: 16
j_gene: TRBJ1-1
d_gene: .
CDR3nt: TGTGCCAGCAGTTACTCGGTTCCGGGGGCTGGGACTGAAGCTTTCTTT
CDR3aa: CASSYSVPGAGTEAFF

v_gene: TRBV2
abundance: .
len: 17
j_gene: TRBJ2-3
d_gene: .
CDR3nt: TGTGCCAGCAGTGTCCCGACTGAGAACTTTTTCACAGATACGCAGTATTTT
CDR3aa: CASSVPTENFFTDTQYF

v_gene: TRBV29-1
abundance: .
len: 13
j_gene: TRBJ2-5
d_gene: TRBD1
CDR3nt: TGCAGCGTTGGGACAGGGGTCGGGGAGACCCAGTACTTC
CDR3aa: CSVGTGVGETQYF

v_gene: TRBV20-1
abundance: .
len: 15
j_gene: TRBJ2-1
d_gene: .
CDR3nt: TGCAGTGCTGGAGGGGACTGGCGCTCCTACAATGAGCAGTTCTTC
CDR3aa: CSAGGDWRSYNEQFF

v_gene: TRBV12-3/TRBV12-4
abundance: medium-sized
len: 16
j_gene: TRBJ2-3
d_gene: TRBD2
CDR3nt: TGTGCCAGCAGTTCTCATGTGGGGGGGAATACAGATACGCAGTATTTT
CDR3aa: CASSSHVGGNTDTQYF

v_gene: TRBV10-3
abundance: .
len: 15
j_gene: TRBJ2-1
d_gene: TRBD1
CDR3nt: TGTGCCATCAGTGAGTCGCCTGGGGACAGACGATCGCAGTTCTTC
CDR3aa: CAISESPGDRRSQFF

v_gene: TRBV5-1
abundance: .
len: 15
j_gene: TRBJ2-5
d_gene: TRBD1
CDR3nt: TGCGCCAGCAGCCGACCGGGACAGGGGACAGAGACCCAGTACTTC
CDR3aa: CASSRPGQGTETQYF

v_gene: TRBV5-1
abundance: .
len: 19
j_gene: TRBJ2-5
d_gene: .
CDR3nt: TGCGCCAGCAGCTTTGGCTTAGGACAGAAAGTCCCATACCAAGAGACCCAGTACTTC
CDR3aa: CASSFGLGQKVPYQETQYF

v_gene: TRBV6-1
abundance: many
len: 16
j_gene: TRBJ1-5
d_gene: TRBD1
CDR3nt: TGTGCCAGCAGCGAGAGGGACAGGGGAGGGTATCAGCCCCAGCATTTT
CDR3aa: CASSERDRGGYQPQHF

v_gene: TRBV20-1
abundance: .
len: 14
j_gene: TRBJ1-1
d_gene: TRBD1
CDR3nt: TGCAGTGCTAGACCGACAGGGCCAAACACTGAAGCTTTCTTT
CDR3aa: CSARPTGPNTEAFF

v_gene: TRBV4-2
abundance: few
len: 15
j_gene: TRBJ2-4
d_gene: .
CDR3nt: TGTGCCAGCAGCCAAGATTATAGGGGAGGTGGCATTCAGTACTTC
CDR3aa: CASSQDYRGGGIQYF

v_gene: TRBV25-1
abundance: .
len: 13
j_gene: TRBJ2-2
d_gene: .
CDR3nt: TGTGCCAGCAGTGAACGTTTTACCGGGGAGCTGTTTTTT
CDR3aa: CASSERFTGELFF

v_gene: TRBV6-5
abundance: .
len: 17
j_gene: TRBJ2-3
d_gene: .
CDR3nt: TGTGCCAGCAGTTACTTTAATTCCCGGGGGCCCACAGATACGCAGTATTTT
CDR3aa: CASSYFNSRGPTDTQYF

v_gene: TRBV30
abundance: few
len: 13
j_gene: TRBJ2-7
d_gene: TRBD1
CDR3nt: TGTGCCTGGAGGAAGGGGGCAGCCTACGAGCAGTACTTC
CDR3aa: CAWRKGAAYEQYF

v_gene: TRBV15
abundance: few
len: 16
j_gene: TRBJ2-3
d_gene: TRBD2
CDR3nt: TGTGCCACCAGCAGAGTAGCGGGGAAACGCACAGATACGCAGTATTTT
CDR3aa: CATSRVAGKRTDTQYF

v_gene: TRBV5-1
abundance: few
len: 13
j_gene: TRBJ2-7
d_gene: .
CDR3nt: TGCGCCAGCAGCTGGACCGCGGCGGACGAGCAGTACTTC
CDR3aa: CASSWTAADEQYF

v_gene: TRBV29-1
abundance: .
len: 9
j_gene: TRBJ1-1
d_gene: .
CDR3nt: TGCAGCGTGGGGAACGGAGCTTTCTTT
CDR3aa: CSVGNGAFF

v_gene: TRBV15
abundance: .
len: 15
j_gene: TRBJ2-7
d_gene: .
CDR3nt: TGTGCCACCAGCAGAGATCTGGTCTCGTCCTACGAGCAGTACTTC
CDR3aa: CATSRDLVSSYEQYF

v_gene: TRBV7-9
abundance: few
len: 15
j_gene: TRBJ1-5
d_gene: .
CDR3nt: TGTGCCAGCAGCTTAGGGGACATAGGCAATCAGCCCCAGCATTTT
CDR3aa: CASSLGDIGNQPQHF

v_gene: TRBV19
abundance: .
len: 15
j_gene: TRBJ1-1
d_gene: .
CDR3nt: TGTGCCAGTAGTACCAACAGGGTACTGAACACTGAAGCTTTCTTT
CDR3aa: CASSTNRVLNTEAFF

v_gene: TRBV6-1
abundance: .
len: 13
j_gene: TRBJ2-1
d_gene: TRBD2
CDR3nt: TGTGCCAGCACGGGGGGGCCGTGGAGTGAGCAGTTCTTC
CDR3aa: CASTGGPWSEQFF

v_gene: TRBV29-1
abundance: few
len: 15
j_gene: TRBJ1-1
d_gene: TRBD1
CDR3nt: TGCAGCGTTTATCGGGACAGGGCCTTGAACACTGAAGCTTTCTTT
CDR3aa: CSVYRDRALNTEAFF

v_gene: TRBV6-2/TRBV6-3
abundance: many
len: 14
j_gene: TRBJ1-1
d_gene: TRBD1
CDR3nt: TGCGCCAGCAGCTACGGGACAGGGGGCACTGAAGCTTTCTTT
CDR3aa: CASSYGTGGTEAFF

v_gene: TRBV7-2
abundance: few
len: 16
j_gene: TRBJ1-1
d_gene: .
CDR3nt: TGTGCCAGCAGCCAACGAGGGCTGAGCATGAACACTGAAGCTTTCTTT
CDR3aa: CASSQRGLSMNTEAFF

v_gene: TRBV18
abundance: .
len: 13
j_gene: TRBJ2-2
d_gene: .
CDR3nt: TGTGCCAGCTCACCATGGGTCACCGGGGAGCTGTTTTTT
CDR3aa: CASSPWVTGELFF

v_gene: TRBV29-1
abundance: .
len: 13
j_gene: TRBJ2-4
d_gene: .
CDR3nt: TGCAGCGTTGTTTGGGGGACCAAAAACATTCAGTACTTC
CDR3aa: CSVVWGTKNIQYF

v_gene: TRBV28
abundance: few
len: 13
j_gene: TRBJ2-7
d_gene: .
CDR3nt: TGTGCCAGCCAGGGGGGGTTGCCCTACGAGCAGTACTTC
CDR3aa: CASQGGLPYEQYF

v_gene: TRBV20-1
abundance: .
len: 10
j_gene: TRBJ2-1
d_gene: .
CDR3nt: TGCAGTGCTAGTGTGGATGAGCAGTTCTTC
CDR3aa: CSASVDEQFF

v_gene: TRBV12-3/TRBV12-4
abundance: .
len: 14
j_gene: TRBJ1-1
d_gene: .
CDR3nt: TGTGCCAGCAGTTTCGCGACATCGAACACTGAAGCTTTCTTT
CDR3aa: CASSFATSNTEAFF

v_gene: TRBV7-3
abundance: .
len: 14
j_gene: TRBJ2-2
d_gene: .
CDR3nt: TGTGCCAGCAGCCCTAATGGTAACTCCGGGGAGCTGTTTTTT
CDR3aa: CASSPNGNSGELFF

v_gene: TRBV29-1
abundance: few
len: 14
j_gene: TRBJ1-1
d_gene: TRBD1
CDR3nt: TGCAGCGTATACCAGGGGGTCACGAACACTGAAGCTTTCTTT
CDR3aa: CSVYQGVTNTEAFF

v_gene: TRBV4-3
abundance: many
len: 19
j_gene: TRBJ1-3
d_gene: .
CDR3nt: TGCGCCAGCAGCCAAATGACGCTGGGGCCAGAACAATCTGGAAACACCATATATTTT
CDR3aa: CASSQMTLGPEQSGNTIYF

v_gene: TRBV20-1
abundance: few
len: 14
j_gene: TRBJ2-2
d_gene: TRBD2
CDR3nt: TGCAGTGCTAGTACTAGCGGGGCCCTCGGGGAGCTGTTTTTT
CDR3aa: CSASTSGALGELFF

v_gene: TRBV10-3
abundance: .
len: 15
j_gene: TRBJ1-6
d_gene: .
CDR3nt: TGTGCCATCAGTGAGTCAGTCTCCTATAATTCACCCCTCCACTTT
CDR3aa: CAISESVSYNSPLHF

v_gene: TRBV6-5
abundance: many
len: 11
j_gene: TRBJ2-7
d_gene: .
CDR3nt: TGTGCCAGCAGTCAGGGTGTCGAGCAGTACTTC
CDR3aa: CASSQGVEQYF

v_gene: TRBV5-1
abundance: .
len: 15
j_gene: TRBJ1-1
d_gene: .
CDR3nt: TGCGCCAGCAGCCCAAAAGGATTTGCGAACACTGAAGCTTTCTTT
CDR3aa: CASSPKGFANTEAFF

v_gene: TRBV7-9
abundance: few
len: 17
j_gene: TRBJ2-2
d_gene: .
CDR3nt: TGTGCCAGCAGCTTAGTTGGGTCACTCCGAAACACCGGGGAGCTGTTTTTT
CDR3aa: CASSLVGSLRNTGELFF

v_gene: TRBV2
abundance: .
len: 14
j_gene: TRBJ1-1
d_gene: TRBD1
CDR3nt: TGTGCCAGCAGGCAGACAGGGAAGAACACTGAAGCTTTCTTT
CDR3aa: CASRQTGKNTEAFF

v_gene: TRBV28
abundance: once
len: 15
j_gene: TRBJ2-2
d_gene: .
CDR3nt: TGTGCCAGCAGTTTCTCGACGGCGGACACCGGGGAGCTGTTTTTT
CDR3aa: CASSFSTADTGELFF

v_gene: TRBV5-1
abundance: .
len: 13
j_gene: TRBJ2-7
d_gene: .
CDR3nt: TGCGCCAGCAGCTGGGACAAATACTACGAGCAGTACTTC
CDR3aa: CASSWDKYYEQYF